These 16 T cell receptor beta chains were sequenced from one sample in a study of cytomegalovirus exposure and HLA in healthy donors. A multiplex PCR was run with 60 Vbeta primers and 13 Jbeta primers. Here immunoSEQ multiplex PCR was the method, and the copy in TCRdb shows in-frame clones only, minus some. The data hold about 120,000 clones, with around four fifths observed a single time. Input material: PBMCs. The receptor set was obtained from a man aged 55 to 70 in good health and CMV-seropositive.

The chain is built from TRBV4-1 and TRBJ2-5; 10 nucleotides line up with TRBD2. The DNA end favors TRBJ2-7, so the J call may be wrong. Germline loops: CDR1 MGHRA, CDR2 YSYEKL. The CDR3 spans 17 residues. The CDR3 DNA reads as TGCGCCAGCAGCCAAGAAATAGCGGGAGGTTATTCCTACGAGCAGTACTTC. Protein sequence: CASSQEIAGGYSYEQYF.

V and J are TRBV5-1 and TRBJ1-2; D remains ambiguous. Germline V gives CDR1 SGHRS, CDR2 YFSETQ. V was trimmed by 4 bases and J by 8 bases, leaving 12 bases between them. CDR3 size: 12 residues. CDR3 sequence (DNA): TGCGCCAGCAGCGTCTCAGAACGCGGCTACACCTTC. This encodes CASSVSERGYTF.

This chain connects TRBV13 to TRBJ2-1; no clear D gene. V dropped 3 bases and J dropped 7 bases, with 19 bases sitting between them. Germline assignment: CDR1 PRHDT and CDR2 FYEKMQ (reference sequence). The CDR3 sequence is 16 residues long. CDR3 sequence: CASSFHHESMVNEQFF. CDR3 DNA: TGTGCCAGCAGCTTTCACCACGAAAGCATGGTGAATGAGCAGTTCTTC. Supplemented by reference TRBV13 and TRBJ2-1, the full variable domain reads AAGVIQSPRHLIKEKRETATLKCYPIPRHDTVYWYQQGPGQDPQFLISFYEKMQSDKGSIPDRFSAQQFSDYHSELNMSSLELGDSALYFCASSFHHESMVNEQFFGPGTRLTVL.

The chain recombines TRBV29-1 with TRBJ2-1; 9 bases fit TRBD2. Germline CDR1 is SQVTM and CDR2 is ANQGSEA. After removal of 4 bases from V and 8 bases from J, the junction contained 6 bases not matched to a gene. There are 13 residues in the CDR3. The CDR3: CSVVASGTDEQFF. For the CDR3, the DNA is TGCAGCGTTGTAGCTAGCGGGACTGATGAGCAGTTCTTC.

The chain is built from TRBV18 and TRBJ1-5; 8 bases are shared with TRBD1. Germline trimming cut 3 bases from V and 6 bases from J; bases unmatched to any gene: 4. This CDR3 comprises 14 residues. Germline CDR1 and CDR2: KGHSH and LQKENI. CDR3 region: CASSPGQVLQPQHF. As DNA, the CDR3 is TGTGCCAGCTCACCGGGACAGGTCCTTCAGCCCCAGCATTTT. The variable domain in full, completed from reference TRBV18 and TRBJ1-5, reads NAGVMQNPRHLVRRRGQEARLRCSPMKGHSHVYWYRQLPEEGLKFMVYLQKENIIDESGMPKERFSAEFPKEGPSILRIQQVVRGDSAAYFCASSPGQVLQPQHFGDGTRLSIL.

The chain is built from TRBV2 and TRBJ2-3, with 9 bases that match TRBD2. The CDR3 totals 15 residues. The germline CDR1 and CDR2 sequences are SNHLY and FYNNEI. The J segment lost 5 bases and the V segment lost 5 bases, leaving 8 bases of the junction unmatched. CDR3 sequence: CASSPLAGLGDTQYF. The CDR3 DNA is TGTGCCAGCAGTCCCCTAGCGGGGCTTGGAGATACGCAGTATTTT. The variable domain in full, completed from reference TRBV2 and TRBJ2-3, reads EPEVTQTPSHQVTQMGQEVILRCVPISNHLYFYWYRQILGQKVEFLVSFYNNEISEKSEIFDDQFSVERPDGSNFTLKIRSTKLEDSAMYFCASSPLAGLGDTQYFGPGTRLTVL.

This rearrangement joins TRBV19 to TRBJ2-1; TRBD2 agrees at 10 bases. CDR3 length: 15 amino acids. Losses at the gene ends were 4 bases for V and 7 bases for J; bases not matched to a gene: 7. CDR1 and CDR2 (germline): LNHDA, SQIVND (reference sequence). The CDR3 loop reads CASSRRAGGPNEQFF. CDR3 nucleotides: TGTGCCAGTAGTAGGAGAGCGGGAGGGCCGAATGAGCAGTTCTTC. The full variable domain, its missing parts supplied by reference TRBV19 and TRBJ2-1, is DGGITQSPKYLFRKEGQNVTLSCEQNLNHDAMYWYRQDPGQGLRLIYYSQIVNDFQKGDIAEGYSVSREKKESFPLTVTSAQKNPTAFYLCASSRRAGGPNEQFFGPGTRLTVL.

This sequence joins TRBV19 and TRBJ2-1, with D possibly TRBD2 on 6 matching bases. V was cut by 8 bases and J by 12 bases, with 14 bases left in between. The germline gives CDR1 LNHDA, CDR2 SQIVND (reference sequence). This CDR3 is 11 amino acids long. CDR3 nucleotides: TGTGCCAGTGGGTTCGGGGGAGGGCAGTTCTTC. Its protein product is CASGFGGGQFF.

This chain joins TRBV27 and TRBJ2-1; 8 nucleotides agree with TRBD2. Germline V lookup: CDR1 MNHEY, CDR2 SMNVEV (reference sequence). Trimming took 4 bases from V and 2 from J; bases not matched to a gene: 10. CDR3 length: 17 residues. CDR3 region: CASSSLRLATTYNEQFF. The CDR3 DNA sequence: TGTGCCAGCAGTTCACTACGACTAGCGACTACCTACAATGAGCAGTTCTTC.

V is TRBV5-4 and J is TRBJ2-7; 7 bases map to TRBD2. The CDR3 length is 14 residues. Germline trimming cut 2 bases from V and 2 bases from J; bases unmatched to any gene: 4. Germline values: CDR1 SGHNT, CDR2 YYREEE (reference sequence). CDR3 sequence: CASSFGTTAYEQYF. CDR3 coding DNA: TGTGCCAGCAGCTTCGGGACTACCGCCTACGAGCAGTACTTC.

Written as DNA, the CDR3 is TGTGCCAGCAGCAGCATACCAGGGTCTGCAGGGGGTTATGAGCAGCCCCAGCATTTT. This sequence encodes CASSSIPGSAGGYEQPQHF. V usage is TRBV28 and J usage is TRBJ1-5; 7 positions agree with TRBD1. The junction had 24 bases not matched to a gene; V was cut back by 6 bases and J by 7 bases. The CDR3 length is 19 residues. Germline loops: CDR1 MDHEN, CDR2 SYDVKM.

This clone was seen ten or more times. J is TRBJ1-1 and V is TRBV10-3; a possible D gene is TRBD1 (5 bases). The V end lost 8 bases, the J end lost 5 bases, and 15 bases lay between the germline ends. The germline CDR1 and CDR2 sequences are ENHRY and SYGVKD. CDR3 size: 13 residues. The DNA for the CDR3 is TGTGCCATCTGGGAGGGGTCGGGAACTGAAGCTTTCTTT. Protein sequence: CAIWEGSGTEAFF.

V gene TRBV11-2 combines with J gene TRBJ2-7, with D possibly TRBD1 on 6 matching bases. The ends were cut back, 0 bases at V and 3 bases at J, with 12 bases in the middle. There are 15 residues in the CDR3. CDR1 and CDR2 (germline): SGHAT, FQNNGV. The CDR3 loop reads CASSLDPTGSYEQYF. In DNA, the CDR3 is TGTGCCAGCAGCTTAGATCCCACAGGGAGCTACGAGCAGTACTTC.

This chain connects TRBV5-6 to TRBJ1-4; a possible D gene is TRBD1 (5 bases). The germline V gene encodes CDR1 SGHDT and CDR2 YYEEEE. This CDR3 region has 17 residues. V lost 3 bases to trimming and J lost 3 bases, with 18 bases between them. The CDR3 DNA sequence: TGTGCCAGCAGCTGGGGAGGGGTTTATGCGGCTAATGAAAAACTGTTTTTT. Its protein is CASSWGGVYAANEKLFF.

The gene calls are TRBV10-2 and TRBJ2-7; no clear D. The CDR3 covers 12 residues. Germline V gene lookup returns CDR1 WSHSY and CDR2 SAAADI. With 9 bases removed from V and 2 bases from J, the gap between germline ends came to 11 bases. This CDR3 reads CASGLGAYEQYF. DNA of the CDR3: TGCGCCAGTGGCCTCGGAGCCTACGAGCAGTACTTC.

The rearrangement joins TRBV2 to TRBJ2-7; 9 nucleotides agree with TRBD1. V trimming: 4 bases; J trimming: 6 bases; junction bases outside the gene matches: 7. Germline V lookup: CDR1 SNHLY, CDR2 FYNNEI. The CDR3 length is 14 residues. The CDR3 nucleotides read TGTGCCAGCAGTGGGGACAGGGCATCCCTCGAGCAGTACTTC. Residues: CASSGDRASLEQYF.